These T cell receptor beta chains were read from a single sample in a study of cytomegalovirus exposure and HLA in healthy donors. Sequencing used immunoSEQ multiplex PCR; TCRdb keeps in-frame clones, though not all of them. This table has about 200,000 clones, 70% to 90% appearing once. Sequencing was performed on PBMCs. Receptors originate from a woman aged 25 to 39 in good health and CMV-seronegative. Each CDR3 is given without its conserved first and last residue.

j_gene | v_gene | CDR3aa
TRBJ2-3 | TRBV29-1 | SVETSGGTDTQY
TRBJ2-1 | TRBV4-1 | ASSHSSSRGNEQF
TRBJ2-7 | TRBV19 | ASSDRTAYEQY
TRBJ1-2 | TRBV25-1 | ASSLTGGNGGYT
TRBJ2-7 | TRBV15 | ATSRDSSYEQY
TRBJ2-3 | TRBV5-1 | ASSLEGRFATDTQY
TRBJ2-1 | TRBV4-1 | ASSQRQGSMNEQF
TRBJ2-3 | TRBV2 | ASSPTDTQY
TRBJ1-4 | TRBV2 | ASSPRFLLF
TRBJ2-6 | TRBV18 | ASSPREANVLT
TRBJ2-7 | TRBV29-1 | SAGQGTHEQY
TRBJ1-2 | TRBV7-2 | ASSLATGLGYT
TRBJ1-4 | TRBV11-2 | ASGRFSGEKLF
TRBJ2-4 | TRBV5-8 | ASSSPSGRAGAKNIQY
TRBJ2-7 | TRBV11-3 | ASSLRGLDEQY
TRBJ2-6 | TRBV6-6 | ASSTRQGSVLT